Following are 32 T cell receptor beta chains from one sample sequenced in a study of CD8 T cells in Susac syndrome. Random-hexamer reverse transcription was applied to about 0.45 to 1 ug RNA. TCRdb reanalysed the immunoSEQ multiplex PCR reads using MiXCR and keeps one entry per CDR3 protein. This table holds about 200,000 distinct CDR3 sequences, around 95% found once. Sequencing was done on a sample of CD4+ T cells from PBMCs. Receptors originate from a human donor with multiple sclerosis.

Points on this clonotype: A junction boundary mismatches the germline segment, possibly from a read error. The chain has TRBV29-1 and TRBJ1-3, with D unresolved. Per the germline V gene, CDR1 is SQVTM and CDR2 is ANQGSEA. The CDR3 is 12 amino acids. The CDR3 DNA is TGCAGCGCTGAAACTTCTGGAAACACCATATATTTT. This encodes CSAETSGNTIYF.

The J gene is TRBJ2-1, the V gene TRBV25-1, with D possibly matching TRBD2 (5 bases). The CDR3 has 15 residues. Trimming took off 1 base at V and 2 bases at J, with 9 bases between the two ends. CDR1 is MGHDK, CDR2 SYGVNS, per germline. The CDR3 spells CASSEFGVTYNEQFF. CDR3 DNA: TGTGCCAGCAGTGAATTCGGGGTAACCTACAATGAGCAGTTCTTC.

The CDR3 protein is CASSLVRTSGGASEQYF. The CDR3 nucleotides are TGTGCCAGCAGCTTAGTGCGGACTAGCGGGGGGGCCTCCGAGCAGTACTTC. The chain carries TRBV7-2 and TRBJ2-7; the match to TRBD2 covers 15 bases. Germline CDR1 and CDR2: SGHTA and FQGNSA. The CDR3 length is 17 residues. V was pared by 1 base and J by 6 bases, with 7 bases of the junction left unmatched.

This clonotype was picked up one time. V usage is TRBV5-4 and J usage is TRBJ2-7; the match to TRBD1 covers 9 bases. V was pared by 4 bases and J by 7 bases, with 9 bases of the junction left unmatched. The CDR3 spans 14 residues. Germline V gives CDR1 SGHNT, CDR2 YYREEE (reference sequence). The CDR3 is CASSSRDRVMEQYF. CDR3 in DNA: TGTGCCAGCAGCAGCCGGGACAGGGTCATGGAGCAGTACTTC.

The chain links TRBV30 to TRBJ2-6; the D gene is possibly TRBD2 (5 bases). CDR1 is GTSNPN, CDR2 SVGIG, per germline (reference sequence). V lost 7 bases and J lost 6, with 13 bases in between. The CDR3 runs to 13 residues. The CDR3 spells CASSSGLANVLTF. The CDR3 DNA is TGTGCCTCGAGCTCTGGACTGGCCAACGTCCTGACTTTC.

The genes are TRBV11-2 and TRBJ1-6; TRBD1 might be the D (6 bases). The CDR3 consists of 16 residues. V was cut by 4 bases and J by 7 bases, with 17 bases left in between. Germline V gene sequence: CDR1 SGHAT, CDR2 FQNNGV. The CDR3 DNA reads as TGTGCCAGCAGCTCCCTGAAGGGGGGATGGAATTCACCCCTCCACTTT. It specifies CASSSLKGGWNSPLHF.

This chain uses TRBV9 with TRBJ2-5; 8 nucleotides align to TRBD2. Germline V CDR1 and CDR2: SGDLS, YYNGEE. Trimming removed 4 bases from V and 5 bases from J; junction bases left unmatched: 10. The CDR3 has 15 amino acids. CDR3 protein: CASSHSGTIGETQYF. Written as DNA, the CDR3 is TGTGCCAGCAGCCATAGCGGGACCATCGGGGAGACCCAGTACTTC.

The chain uses TRBV20-1 and TRBJ2-3; TRBD2 might be the D (5 bases). Germline CDR1 and CDR2: DFQATT and SNEGSKA (reference sequence). V was cut by 1 base and J by 0 bases, with 5 bases left in between. The CDR3 contains 13 residues. The CDR3 DNA is TGCAGTGCTAGAGGGGAGAGCACAGATACGCAGTATTTT. Residues: CSARGESTDTQYF.

The chain uses TRBV30 and TRBJ2-3; 10 bases fit TRBD1. The CDR3 sequence is 15 residues long. The J segment lost 6 bases and the V segment lost 3 bases, leaving 9 bases of the junction unmatched. In germline, CDR1 is GTSNPN, CDR2 SVGIG (reference sequence). For the CDR3, the DNA is TGTGCCTGGAGAGACCGGGACAGGGGAGGGGATACGCAGTATTTT. This translates into CAWRDRDRGGDTQYF.

This rearrangement joins TRBV20-1 to TRBJ1-2; no clear D gene. V was pared by 4 bases and J by 2 bases, with 14 bases between. CDR3 length equals 14 residues. The V gene's germline CDR1 is DFQATT and CDR2 SNEGSKA (reference sequence). CDR3 protein: CSATYPTLNYGYTF. The CDR3 DNA reads as TGCAGTGCTACGTATCCGACATTAAACTATGGCTACACCTTC.

CDR3 in amino acids: CASTGRTPHGYTF. CDR3 coding DNA: TGTGCCAGCACCGGACGGACGCCTCATGGCTACACCTTC. The chain carries TRBV6-2 or TRBV6-3 and TRBJ1-2; unclear D gene. Trimming took off 7 bases at V and 6 bases at J, with 15 bases between the two ends. Per the germline V gene, CDR1 is MNHEY and CDR2 is SVGEGT. The CDR3 is 13 amino acids.

V gene TRBV27 combines with J gene TRBJ2-7; D is undetermined. The CDR3 runs 14 residues. V was trimmed by 5 bases and J by 0 bases, leaving 11 bases between them. The germline V gene has CDR1 MNHEY and CDR2 SMNVEV (reference sequence). The CDR3, as DNA: TGTGCCAGCAGTGCCGTTGTGGGCTCCTACGAGCAGTACTTC. Translation gives CASSAVVGSYEQYF.

The chain has TRBV15 and TRBJ1-3, with D unclear. V was trimmed by 5 bases and J by 0 bases, leaving 14 bases between them. The CDR3 runs 16 residues. Germline CDR1 LNHNV, CDR2 YYDKDF (reference sequence). CDR3 sequence: CATSLTVTSSGNTIYF. As DNA, the CDR3 is TGTGCCACCAGCCTTACCGTTACCTCCTCTGGAAACACCATATATTTT.

The chain carries TRBV29-1 and TRBJ1-2; 12 bases match TRBD1. CDR1 and CDR2 from the germline V gene are SQVTM and ANQGSEA. The CDR3 contains 14 residues. The V segment lost 4 bases and the J segment 7 bases; nucleotides outside the gene matches: 7. The CDR3 sequence is CSVAGGQGALGYTF. The CDR3 DNA follows: TGCAGCGTTGCCGGGGGACAGGGGGCCCTTGGCTACACCTTC.

V gene TRBV28 combines with J gene TRBJ1-5, with D perhaps TRBD1 (5 bases). The germline V gene encodes CDR1 MDHEN and CDR2 SYDVKM. The V end was cut by 6 bases, the J end by 7 bases, with 19 bases between. The CDR3 totals 15 residues. CDR3 in DNA: TGTGCCAGCAGGAACCCAGGGAGAGGCGAGCAGCCCCAGCATTTT. It yields the protein CASRNPGRGEQPQHF.

CDR3 in DNA: TGTGCCAGCAGCTTAGGGGGTCTACCGGATGAAAAACTGTTTTTT. Translated: CASSLGGLPDEKLFF. This chain uses TRBV7-6 with TRBJ1-4; D unclear. CDR3 length: 15 amino acids. Germline CDR1 and CDR2: SGHVS and FNYEAQ. The germline V and J ends were trimmed by 1 base and 6 bases, with 12 bases remaining between them. Full variable domain (outside the CDR3, taken from reference TRBV7-6 and TRBJ1-4): GAGVSQSPRYKVTKRGQDVALRCDPISGHVSLYWYRQALGQGPEFLTYFNYEAQQDKSGLPNDRFSAERPEGSISTLTIQRTEQRDSAMYRCASSLGGLPDEKLFFGSGTQLSVL.

The chain is built from TRBV6-4 and TRBJ1-6; TRBD1 matches 8 bases. CDR1 and CDR2 (germline): MRHNA, SNTAGT. The CDR3 runs 14 residues. Trimming took 6 bases from V and 7 from J; bases not matched to a gene: 5. The CDR3 DNA reads as TGTGCCAGCAGAGGGACAGGCATAAATTCACCCCTCCACTTT. It specifies CASRGTGINSPLHF.

CDR3 residues: CASSQSWGQNTEAFF. For the CDR3, the DNA is TGCGCCAGCAGTCAATCTTGGGGGCAGAACACTGAAGCTTTCTTT. The chain is built from TRBV23-1 and TRBJ1-1; TRBD1 might be the D (6 bases). TRBV23-1 is an ORF, with its function uncertain. The CDR3 consists of 15 residues. V was pared by 0 bases and J by 1 base, with 9 bases between.

V is TRBV29-1 and J is TRBJ1-2; 7 bases match TRBD1. Per the germline V gene, CDR1 is SQVTM and CDR2 is ANQGSEA. Trimming removed 3 bases from V and 9 bases from J; junction bases left unmatched: 4. The CDR3 sequence is 11 residues long. CDR3 in DNA: TGCAGCGTTGATACAGGGGCTAGCTACACCTTC. It codes for CSVDTGASYTF.

The chain is built from TRBV30 and TRBJ2-1; D not certain. Germline V gene lookup returns CDR1 GTSNPN and CDR2 SVGIG (reference sequence). V dropped 0 bases and J dropped 6 bases, with 6 bases sitting between them. The CDR3 runs to 12 residues. The CDR3 here is CAWSVFSNEQFF. The DNA of the CDR3 is TGTGCCTGGAGTGTGTTTTCCAATGAGCAGTTCTTC.

This clonotype occurred once. The J gene is TRBJ1-1, the V gene TRBV29-1; unclear D gene. CDR3 length: 11 residues. Trimming removed 3 bases at V and 1 base at J, with 3 bases between. Germline loops: CDR1 SQVTM, CDR2 ANQGSEA. CDR3 sequence reads: CSVERNTEAFF. The CDR3 bases are TGCAGCGTTGAGAGGAACACTGAAGCTTTCTTT.

The chain has TRBV12-3 or TRBV12-4 and TRBJ2-3; D ambiguous. V was clipped by 3 bases and J by 4 bases, with 8 bases between them. The CDR3 loop spans 13 amino acids. CDR3 DNA sequence: TGTGCCAGCAGTTTTGCCGGTTCAGATACGCAGTATTTT. Residues: CASSFAGSDTQYF.

The CDR3 DNA reads as TGTGCCAGCAGCCCGTGGGGGACAGGGGACACCGGGGAGCTGTTTTTT. Protein sequence: CASSPWGTGDTGELFF. The rearrangement uses TRBV7-9 and TRBJ2-2; 10 bases line up with TRBD1. The CDR3 runs 16 residues. The V and J ends lost 5 bases and 3 bases, in that order; junction bases with no gene match: 6. CDR1 is SEHNR and CDR2 is FQNEAQ in the germline V gene (reference sequence).

The chain carries TRBV30 and TRBJ2-3; no reliable D call. The CDR3 has 12 amino acids. The V end lost 0 bases, the J end lost 5 bases, and 6 bases lay between the germline ends. Germline CDR1 GTSNPN, CDR2 SVGIG (reference sequence). This chain's CDR3 is CAWSVSLDTQYF. The CDR3 DNA reads TGTGCCTGGAGTGTGTCTTTAGATACGCAGTATTTT. Using reference TRBV30 and TRBJ2-3 for the parts outside the CDR3, the full variable domain is SQTIHQWPATLVQPVGSPLSLECTVEGTSNPNLYWYRQAAGRGLQLLFYSVGIGQISSEVPQNLSASRPQDRQFILSSKKLLLSDSGFYLCAWSVSLDTQYFGPGTRLTVL.

The chain has TRBV12-3 or TRBV12-4 and TRBJ1-2; 9 bases fit TRBD1. V was clipped by 4 bases and J by 8 bases; unmatched bases: 8. This CDR3 comprises 14 residues. CDR3 DNA sequence: TGTGCCAGCAGTTCCTCCGGGACAGGGAGCGGCTACACCTTC. This sequence encodes CASSSSGTGSGYTF.

This rearrangement joins TRBV20-1 to TRBJ1-2, with TRBD1 as a possible D gene (6 bases). Trimming stripped 3 bases from V and 5 bases from J, with 16 bases between. Germline V gene lookup returns CDR1 DFQATT and CDR2 SNEGSKA (reference sequence). This CDR3 spans 14 amino acids. The CDR3 DNA reads as TGCAGTGCTAGGGGGACACTTGTCCTTTATGGCTACACCTTC. Its translation: CSARGTLVLYGYTF.

This clonotype has just one count. The rearrangement links TRBV2 to TRBJ1-1; D is unresolved. V shed 4 bases and J shed 4 bases, with 16 bases lying between them. This CDR3 is 15 amino acids long. Germline V gene data show CDR1 as SNHLY and CDR2 as FYNNEI. The CDR3 reads CASSVKRVESTEAFF. The CDR3, as DNA: TGTGCCAGCAGTGTCAAAAGAGTCGAGAGCACTGAAGCTTTCTTT.

This chain uses TRBV5-6 with TRBJ2-1; no clear D gene. V lost 0 bases to trimming and J lost 5 bases, with 15 bases between them. This CDR3 region has 16 residues. Germline CDR1 SGHDT, CDR2 YYEEEE. For the CDR3, the DNA is TGTGCCAGCAGCTTGGATCGAGGAACGTACGACAATGAGCAGTTCTTC. Its translation: CASSLDRGTYDNEQFF.

CDR3: CASSYSRLLSETQYF. The DNA for the CDR3 is TGTGCCAGCAGTTACTCGAGACTCTTAAGCGAGACCCAGTACTTC. V gene TRBV6-5 combines with J gene TRBJ2-5; D is undetermined. The CDR3 runs 15 residues. The germline V and J ends were trimmed by 0 bases and 5 bases, with 13 bases remaining between them. The germline gives CDR1 MNHEY, CDR2 SVGAGI.

The chain employs TRBV13 and TRBJ2-3; D is unresolved. Germline V gene sequence: CDR1 PRHDT, CDR2 FYEKMQ (reference sequence). With 1 base removed from V and 4 bases from J, the gap between germline ends came to 6 bases. CDR3 length equals 13 residues. CDR3 sequence reads: CASSLVFADTQYF. DNA for the CDR3: TGTGCCAGCAGCTTAGTATTTGCAGATACGCAGTATTTT.

This clonotype was counted a single time. The V and J genes are TRBV7-9 and TRBJ2-3; tentatively, D is TRBD2 (5 bases). Germline-derived CDR1 and CDR2 are SEHNR and FQNEAQ (reference sequence). The ends were cut back, 5 bases at V and 8 bases at J, with 14 bases in the middle. The CDR3 runs 13 residues. The CDR3 sequence is CASSTPGFPTQYF. The CDR3 coding sequence is TGTGCCAGCAGCACCCCGGGATTCCCTACGCAGTATTTT.

This clonotype occurred once. The rearrangement joins TRBV27 to TRBJ1-1; the D is unclear. The V gene lost 1 base and the J gene lost 2 bases, with 8 bases spanning the gap. The CDR3 has 14 residues. The germline V gene encodes CDR1 MNHEY and CDR2 SMNVEV (reference sequence). The CDR3 here is CASSLYGVNTEAFF. The CDR3 DNA is TGTGCCAGCAGTTTATATGGGGTAAACACTGAAGCTTTCTTT.